These 25 T cell receptor beta chains came from one sample sequenced in a study of blood T cell repertoires in COVID-19. The data were produced by immunoSEQ multiplex PCR, yet TCRdb's version contains in-frame clones alone and is incomplete. In the table there are 200,000 or so clones, around 90% of which are singletons. Sequencing used PBMCs or T cells enriched from blood (not recorded which). The receptors stem from a young man in a cohort exposed to, infected with or recovered from COVID-19 (not recorded which).

The chain carries TRBV5-1 and TRBJ2-1, with 8 nucleotides matching TRBD2. CDR3 length: 15 residues. V dropped 4 bases and J dropped 5; count of bases not matched to a gene: 8. In germline, CDR1 is SGHRS, CDR2 YFSETQ. This CDR3 reads CASSQTSGRNNEQFF. The CDR3 bases are TGCGCCAGCAGCCAAACTAGCGGACGAAACAATGAGCAGTTCTTC. Full variable domain (missing parts from reference TRBV5-1 and TRBJ2-1): KAGVTQTPRYLIKTRGQQVTLSCSPISGHRSVSWYQQTPGQGLQFLFEYFSETQRNKGNFPGRFSGRQFSNSRSEMNVSTLELGDSALYLCASSQTSGRNNEQFFGPGTRLTVL.

The chain is built from TRBV7-9 and TRBJ2-7; 10 bases are a match to TRBD2. Germline values: CDR1 SEHNR, CDR2 FQNEAQ (reference sequence). With 1 base clipped from V and 4 bases from J, the junction kept 7 bases outside the gene matches. This CDR3 has 16 residues. The CDR3 nucleotides are TGTGCCAGCAGCTTAGGATTTTCTAGCGGGAGATACGAGCAGTACTTC. Its protein is CASSLGFSSGRYEQYF.

The genes are TRBV9 and TRBJ1-1; D not resolved. Trimming removed 3 bases from V and 4 bases from J, with 19 bases in between. The CDR3 length is 16 residues. Per the germline V gene, CDR1 is SGDLS and CDR2 is YYNGEE. CDR3 DNA: TGTGCCAGCAGCGCCCTTGCGCGGGTGAGGGCCACTGAAGCTTTCTTT. As protein: CASSALARVRATEAFF.

The V gene is TRBV7-3, the J gene TRBJ1-5; unclear D gene. V shed 5 bases and J shed 3 bases, with 8 bases lying between them. The V gene's germline CDR1 is SGHTA and CDR2 FQGTGA. This CDR3 is built from 13 residues. The CDR3, as DNA: TGTGCCAGCAGCCTGTCCTTCAATCAGCCCCAGCATTTT. It translates to CASSLSFNQPQHF.

This clone was seen a handful of times. The chain recombines TRBV29-1 with TRBJ1-1, with D uncertain. Trimming took off 0 bases at V and 7 bases at J, with 12 bases between the two ends. The CDR3 totals 13 residues. Germline-derived CDR1 and CDR2 are SQVTM and ANQGSEA. CDR3 bases: TGCAGCGTTGAAGATGCGGGGATTTTTGAAGCTTTCTTT. It codes for CSVEDAGIFEAFF.

The V and J genes are TRBV6-1 and TRBJ2-1; TRBD2 matches 10 bases. Germline V lookup: CDR1 MNHNS, CDR2 SASEGT. The CDR3 sequence is 18 residues long. Trimming took 3 bases from V and 6 from J; bases not matched to a gene: 14. CDR3 DNA sequence: TGTGCCAGCAGTGATCGGGCCGCTAGCGGGAGTCTAAGCAATGAGCAGTTCTTC. This codes for CASSDRAASGSLSNEQFF.

The rearrangement links TRBV19 to TRBJ1-4; 9 bases match TRBD1. Germline values: CDR1 LNHDA, CDR2 SQIVND (reference sequence). With 7 bases clipped from V and 4 bases from J, the junction kept 7 bases outside the gene matches. The CDR3 covers 15 residues. CDR3 coding DNA: TGTGCCAGTACCTTTGGACAGGGGTATAATGAAAAACTGTTTTTT. The encoded protein is CASTFGQGYNEKLFF. Variable domain in full (rest from reference TRBV19 and TRBJ1-4): DGGITQSPKYLFRKEGQNVTLSCEQNLNHDAMYWYRQDPGQGLRLIYYSQIVNDFQKGDIAEGYSVSREKKESFPLTVTSAQKNPTAFYLCASTFGQGYNEKLFFGSGTQLSVL.

The chain is built from TRBV25-1 and TRBJ2-7; D possibly corresponds to TRBD2 (5 bases). V lost 1 base and J 4 bases, leaving 14 bases between the germline ends. Per the germline V gene, CDR1 is MGHDK and CDR2 is SYGVNS. The CDR3 is 15 residues long. CDR3 in DNA: TGTGCCAGCAGTGAATGGAGCTCCCAGCGGTACGAGCAGTACTTC. Translated, it gives CASSEWSSQRYEQYF.

The chain couples TRBV18 to TRBJ1-1; possibly TRBD1 for D (6 bases). Germline CDR1 is KGHSH and CDR2 is LQKENI. This CDR3 contains 14 residues. V was shortened by 6 bases and J by 1 base, with 12 bases between the two germline ends. The CDR3 loop reads CASSPWTENTEAFF. CDR3 DNA: TGTGCCAGCTCTCCGTGGACAGAGAACACTGAAGCTTTCTTT.

This clone came up a few times. The V gene is TRBV7-6, the J gene TRBJ2-1; 11 nucleotides agree with TRBD2. Germline V gene sequence: CDR1 SGHVS, CDR2 FNYEAQ. The trim removed 7 bases at V and 0 bases at J, leaving 8 bases unmatched. CDR3 length equals 17 residues. The CDR3: CASIPGLAESSYNEQFF. CDR3 DNA sequence: TGTGCCAGCATCCCGGGACTAGCGGAGAGCTCCTACAATGAGCAGTTCTTC.

The CDR3 loop reads CASSLHQGTGNTIYF. CDR3 DNA: TGTGCCAGCAGTTTGCACCAGGGTACTGGAAACACCATATATTTT. This chain uses TRBV28 with TRBJ1-3; possible D gene TRBD1, 5 bases. This CDR3 comprises 15 residues. V dropped 3 bases and J dropped 2 bases, with 11 bases sitting between them. The germline CDR1 and CDR2 sequences are MDHEN and SYDVKM.

The rearrangement links TRBV3-1 (or the pseudogene TRBV3-2) to TRBJ2-3; 9 bases align to TRBD1. CDR1 LGHDT and CDR2 YNNKEL come from the germline V gene (reference sequence). This CDR3 has 14 amino acids. V trimming: 5 bases; J trimming: 2 bases; junction bases outside the gene matches: 2. CDR3 amino acids: CASSDRGATDTQYF. The CDR3 coding sequence is TGTGCCAGCAGCGACAGGGGGGCCACAGATACGCAGTATTTT.

The chain has TRBV10-2 and TRBJ2-3; TRBD1 agrees at 9 bases. This CDR3 contains 14 residues. J gave up 7 bases and V 7 bases, and 9 bases lay outside the gene matches. The germline V gene encodes CDR1 WSHSY and CDR2 SAAADI. CDR3 in amino acids: CASTPRDRAYTQYF. CDR3 coding DNA: TGCGCCAGCACCCCTCGGGACAGGGCTTATACGCAGTATTTT.

CDR3 DNA: TGCGCCAGCAGCTCTGGACTAGCGGGAGGGTCAGATACGCAGTATTTT. Its protein product is CASSSGLAGGSDTQYF. The rearrangement uses TRBV5-1 and TRBJ2-3; 15 nucleotides agree with TRBD2. This CDR3 region has 16 residues. V was clipped by 3 bases and J by 4 bases; unmatched bases: 3. Germline CDR1 SGHRS, CDR2 YFSETQ.

The chain links TRBV7-9 to TRBJ1-6; possibly TRBD1 for D (6 bases). Germline CDR1 reads SEHNR; CDR2 reads FQNEAQ (reference sequence). The CDR3 totals 14 residues. The germline V and J ends were trimmed by 3 bases and 6 bases, with 9 bases remaining between them. This CDR3 reads CASSFTGSNSPLHF. The CDR3 bases are TGTGCCAGCAGCTTCACAGGGAGTAATTCACCCCTCCACTTT.

The chain has TRBV2 and TRBJ1-6; 8 nucleotides line up with TRBD1. The CDR3 consists of 15 residues. Looked up from germline, CDR1 is SNHLY and CDR2 is FYNNEI. Germline trimming cut 7 bases from V and 7 bases from J; bases unmatched to any gene: 9. The CDR3 here is CASNFPGQGNSPLHF. CDR3 DNA sequence: TGTGCCAGCAATTTCCCCGGACAGGGAAATTCACCCCTCCACTTT.

This chain links TRBV6-5 with TRBJ2-7; 7 nucleotides match TRBD2. Germline V CDR1 and CDR2: MNHEY, SVGAGI. CDR3 size: 14 residues. V gave up 8 bases and J gave up 1 base; unmatched junction bases: 8. The CDR3 DNA sequence: TGTGCCAGCTTTAGGGACTACCAATCCTACGAGCAGTACTTC. It translates to CASFRDYQSYEQYF.

This chain joins TRBV11-1 and TRBJ1-1; D not certain. The CDR3 length is 14 residues. The germline V and J ends were trimmed by 0 bases and 0 bases, with 5 bases remaining between them. The germline gives CDR1 SGHAT, CDR2 FQDESV (reference sequence). The CDR3 sequence is CASSLARLNTEAFF. The CDR3 bases are TGTGCCAGCAGCTTAGCCAGGTTGAACACTGAAGCTTTCTTT.

V usage is TRBV11-2 and J usage is TRBJ2-1; the D gene is possibly TRBD2 (5 bases). The V and J ends lost 2 bases and 3 bases respectively, with 11 bases between them. This CDR3 contains 15 residues. The germline CDR1 and CDR2 sequences are SGHAT and FQNNGV. The CDR3, as DNA: TGTGCCAGCAGCTTATCGGACTGGGTCTACAATGAGCAGTTCTTC. Amino acid sequence: CASSLSDWVYNEQFF.

V usage is TRBV11-2 and J usage is TRBJ1-2; D possibly corresponds to TRBD1 (6 bases). CDR3 length: 15 residues. Trimming removed 5 bases from V and 0 bases from J, with 13 bases in between. In germline, CDR1 is SGHAT, CDR2 FQNNGV. The CDR3 is CASSLTGSTNYGYTF. The CDR3 region has the DNA TGTGCCAGCAGCCTGACAGGCTCTACTAACTATGGCTACACCTTC.

The gene calls are TRBV7-8 and TRBJ2-7; D is uncertain. The ends were cut back, 2 bases at V and 0 bases at J, with 11 bases in the middle. The CDR3 runs 15 residues. Germline lookup yields CDR1 SGHVS and CDR2 FQNEAQ. CDR3 sequence (DNA): TGTGCCAGCAGCTTAATGAGGCAAAGCTCCTACGAGCAGTACTTC. It codes for CASSLMRQSSYEQYF.

V and J are TRBV28 and TRBJ2-7; possibly TRBD2 for D (6 bases). Germline assignment: CDR1 MDHEN and CDR2 SYDVKM. Trimming stripped 6 bases from V and 0 bases from J, with 12 bases between. CDR3 length: 14 amino acids. The CDR3 sequence: CASSGTSPSYEQYF. The CDR3 DNA reads TGTGCCAGCAGCGGGACTTCCCCCTCCTACGAGCAGTACTTC.

The chain couples TRBV28 to TRBJ1-2; TRBD1 matches 7 bases. The CDR3 runs to 14 residues. Trimming took 7 bases from V and 1 from J; bases not matched to a gene: 6. The germline CDR1 and CDR2 sequences are MDHEN and SYDVKM. The CDR3 protein is CASTKDRVNYGYTF. CDR3 sequence (DNA): TGTGCCAGCACCAAAGACAGGGTTAACTATGGCTACACCTTC.

This rearrangement joins TRBV27 to TRBJ2-3, with no clear D. The V gene's germline CDR1 is MNHEY and CDR2 SMNVEV (reference sequence). The CDR3 contains 13 residues. V was trimmed by 5 bases and J by 1 base, leaving 7 bases between them. The DNA of the CDR3 is TGTGCCAGCAGTCGTGTAGGCACAGATACGCAGTATTTT. Its translation: CASSRVGTDTQYF.

The gene calls are TRBV5-5 and TRBJ2-7; D remains unclear. This CDR3 spans 12 amino acids. From germline, CDR1 is SGHKS and CDR2 YYEKEE (reference sequence). Trimming removed 0 bases at V and 1 base at J, with 2 bases between. This CDR3 is CASSLASYEQYF. In nucleotides, the CDR3 is TGTGCCAGCAGCTTGGCATCCTACGAGCAGTACTTC.